The 29 T cell receptor beta chains below come from one sample, sequenced in a study of shared clonotypes between healthy human individuals. Sequencing was performed with immunoSEQ multiplex PCR; in TCRdb, only in-frame clones are kept and a portion is missing. This table has 300,000 or so clones, about 74% appearing once. The sequencing sample was made of memory CD4+ T cells sorted from blood. Documented subset: CD45RA-negative fraction. The receptors were gathered from a man aged 30-40 years in good health.

J is TRBJ1-3 and V is TRBV7-6, with D perhaps TRBD1 (6 bases). There are 15 residues in the CDR3. V shed 5 bases and J shed 4 bases, with 15 bases lying between them. CDR1 and CDR2 (germline): SGHVS, FNYEAQ. CDR3 in DNA: TGTGCCAGCAGCCCAAGTCCCGGGACAGGAAACACCATATATTTT. Translated: CASSPSPGTGNTIYF.

The chain recombines TRBV7-2 with TRBJ1-3; D remains ambiguous. In germline, CDR1 is SGHTA, CDR2 FQGNSA. The CDR3 has 13 amino acids. Trimming took off 2 bases at V and 1 base at J, with 3 bases between the two ends. CDR3 sequence (DNA): TGTGCCAGCAGCTTAAGTTCTGGAAACACCATATATTTT. Translation gives CASSLSSGNTIYF.

The chain carries TRBV6-6 and TRBJ2-5; no firm D call. The CDR3 has 13 amino acids. V dropped 2 bases and J dropped 5 bases, with 9 bases sitting between them. Germline values: CDR1 MNHNY, CDR2 SVGAGI (reference sequence). CDR3 in amino acids: CASSYRPWETQYF. CDR3 DNA: TGTGCCAGCAGTTACCGCCCGTGGGAGACCCAGTACTTC.

The gene calls are TRBV2 and TRBJ2-2; D possibly corresponds to TRBD1 (5 bases). The V end was cut by 7 bases, the J end by 4 bases, with 10 bases between. Germline V lookup: CDR1 SNHLY, CDR2 FYNNEI. The CDR3 runs 13 residues. The CDR3 sequence: CASTPRATGELFF. The CDR3 DNA follows: TGTGCCAGCACCCCCAGGGCCACCGGGGAGCTGTTTTTT.

This clone was observed a few times. CDR3: CASSRWDRGEGYTF. DNA of the CDR3: TGTGCCAGCAGCCGGTGGGATAGGGGGGAAGGCTACACCTTC. This chain connects TRBV5-4 to TRBJ1-2; perhaps TRBD1 as D (6 bases). The CDR3 length is 14 residues. In germline, CDR1 is SGHNT, CDR2 YYREEE (reference sequence). Trimming pared 4 bases from V and 8 bases from J, leaving 18 bases between.

This clone was detected once. J is TRBJ2-3 and V is TRBV5-4; TRBD1 agrees at 8 bases. After removal of 4 bases from V and 6 bases from J, the junction contained 4 bases not matched to a gene. Germline assignment: CDR1 SGHNT and CDR2 YYREEE (reference sequence). The CDR3 runs to 13 residues. CDR3 sequence: CASSRDRGDTQYF. The CDR3 nucleotides read TGTGCCAGCAGCCGTGACAGGGGTGATACGCAGTATTTT.

The chain is built from TRBV18 and TRBJ2-6; the D is unclear. The length of the CDR3 is 14 residues. V shed 4 bases and J shed 2 bases, with 6 bases lying between them. Germline-derived CDR1 and CDR2 are KGHSH and LQKENI. The CDR3 bases are TGTGCCAGCTCACGGTTGACTGGGGCCAACGTCCTGACTTTC. This encodes CASSRLTGANVLTF.

The rearrangement links TRBV5-1 to TRBJ2-1; no definite D call. The germline V gene has CDR1 SGHRS and CDR2 YFSETQ. V was clipped by 3 bases and J by 3 bases, with 10 bases between them. The CDR3 length is 14 residues. CDR3 in amino acids: CASSSALSYNEQFF. CDR3 coding DNA: TGCGCCAGCAGCTCTGCGTTAAGCTACAATGAGCAGTTCTTC.

The chain is built from TRBV5-5 and TRBJ2-4; 12 bases map to TRBD2. Germline values: CDR1 SGHKS, CDR2 YYEKEE (reference sequence). The junction had 7 bases not matched to a gene; V was cut back by 3 bases and J by 3 bases. This CDR3 is 17 amino acids long. CDR3 DNA: TGTGCCAGCAGCTCCTGGACTAGCGGGACAAGCAAAAACATTCAGTACTTC. It specifies CASSSWTSGTSKNIQYF.

The sample holds a few counts of this clone. The chain employs TRBV2 and TRBJ2-7, with 7 bases lining up with TRBD2. The J segment lost 4 bases and the V segment lost 3 bases, leaving 6 bases of the junction unmatched. CDR1 SNHLY and CDR2 FYNNEI come from the germline V gene. This CDR3 spans 14 amino acids. CDR3 coding DNA: TGTGCCAGCAGTGATTTAGCGGGCTTTTACGAGCAGTACTTC. It yields the protein CASSDLAGFYEQYF.

With regard to this clone: This CDR3 is also generated by other DNA sequences in the sample. This sequence joins TRBV5-1 and TRBJ2-5, with TRBD1 as a possible D gene (7 bases). CDR1 is SGHRS, CDR2 YFSETQ, per germline. Trimming stripped 0 bases from V and 2 bases from J, with 17 bases between. The CDR3 is made up of 17 amino acids. In DNA form, the CDR3 reads TGCGCCAGCAGCTTGGCCGGCAGGGGGGCGCGTCAAGAGACCCAGTACTTC. This encodes CASSLAGRGARQETQYF.

This chain connects TRBV4-1 to TRBJ2-7, with 8 positions matching TRBD2. V shed 1 base and J 0 bases; nucleotides not matched to a gene: 17. The CDR3 runs to 20 residues. Germline-derived CDR1 and CDR2 are MGHRA and YSYEKL. The CDR3 bases are TGCGCCAGCAGCCAAGTTGGGCCTGTCGGGGGGGGCATGAGCTCCTACGAGCAGTACTTC. Amino acid sequence: CASSQVGPVGGGMSSYEQYF.

V usage is TRBV6-1 and J usage is TRBJ2-6, with D possibly matching TRBD2 (6 bases). From germline, CDR1 is MNHNS and CDR2 SASEGT. The CDR3 length is 13 residues. The CDR3 coding sequence is TGTGCGATGGAGGGTTCTGGGGCCAACGTCCTGACTTTC. This sequence encodes CAMEGSGANVLTF.

This chain joins TRBV7-9 and TRBJ2-1; 10 bases line up with TRBD2. CDR1 SEHNR and CDR2 FQNEAQ come from the germline V gene (reference sequence). V lost 1 base, J lost 8 bases, and 5 bases stayed unmatched. CDR3 length: 15 amino acids. The CDR3 sequence is CASSLGEREGYEQFF. CDR3 sequence (DNA): TGTGCCAGCAGCTTAGGTGAGCGGGAGGGCTATGAGCAGTTCTTC. The complete variable domain, with remaining parts taken from reference TRBV7-9 and TRBJ2-1, reads DTGVSQNPRHKITKRGQNVTFRCDPISEHNRLYWYRQTLGQGPEFLTYFQNEAQLEKSRLLSDRFSAERPKGSFSTLEIQRTEQGDSAMYLCASSLGEREGYEQFFGPGTRLTVL.

The chain combines TRBV6-6 with TRBJ2-2; TRBD1 agrees at 8 bases. V lost 1 base to trimming and J lost 4 bases; unmatched junction nucleotides: 5. CDR1 is MNHNY, CDR2 SVGAGI, per germline (reference sequence). This CDR3 comprises 16 residues. The CDR3 coding sequence is TGTGCCAGCAGTTACTTTCAGGGGGCGACCACCGGGGAGCTGTTTTTT. Its protein product is CASSYFQGATTGELFF.

This clone appeared a few times. This chain uses TRBV10-1 with TRBJ2-1, with a tentative D call TRBD2 (6 bases). Trimming pared 8 bases from V and 0 bases from J, leaving 11 bases between. The CDR3 covers 14 residues. CDR1 is WNHNN, CDR2 SYGVQD, per germline (reference sequence). Here the CDR3 reads CASGDGSSYNEQFF. The DNA of the CDR3 is TGCGCCAGCGGGGACGGGAGCTCCTACAATGAGCAGTTCTTC.

In nucleotides, the CDR3 is TGTGCCAGTAGTATCCGGGTGACAGAACAGCAGTACTTC. This encodes CASSIRVTEQQYF. The V and J genes are TRBV19 and TRBJ2-7; D perhaps matches TRBD1 (5 bases). V was trimmed by 3 bases and J by 8 bases, leaving 14 bases between them. The germline V gene has CDR1 LNHDA and CDR2 SQIVND (reference sequence). The CDR3 contains 13 residues.

The J gene is TRBJ2-3, the V gene TRBV5-1; D gene unclear. The CDR3 is made up of 16 amino acids. Per the germline V gene, CDR1 is SGHRS and CDR2 is YFSETQ. The V end was cut by 1 base, the J end by 3 bases, with 15 bases between. The CDR3 loop reads CASSLTFGARTDTQYF. CDR3 DNA: TGCGCCAGCAGCTTGACCTTCGGTGCTCGGACAGATACGCAGTATTTT.

The genes are TRBV29-1 and TRBJ2-3; TRBD1 aligns across 7 bases. Per germline, CDR1 SQVTM and CDR2 ANQGSEA. This CDR3 spans 15 amino acids. Trimming cost V 6 bases and J 0 bases; bases outside gene matches: 9. The CDR3 is CSVSIQGVSTDTQYF. The CDR3 bases are TGCAGCGTGTCAATTCAGGGGGTTAGCACAGATACGCAGTATTTT.

V is TRBV25-1 and J is TRBJ2-2, with D perhaps TRBD2 (6 bases). Germline V CDR1 and CDR2: MGHDK, SYGVNS. The CDR3 is 14 amino acids. Trimming left V 3 bases short and J 6 bases short, with 11 bases between. The CDR3 nucleotides read TGTGCCAGCAGTGACCTGGGGGAGGCCGGGGAGCTGTTTTTT. Amino acids: CASSDLGEAGELFF.

The chain carries TRBV5-1 and TRBJ2-1, with D perhaps matching TRBD2 (5 bases). The CDR3 contains 15 residues. The ends were cut back, 1 base at V and 0 bases at J, with 8 bases in the middle. Per germline, CDR1 SGHRS and CDR2 YFSETQ. CDR3 nucleotides: TGCGCCAGCAGCTTGCCAGGAGGCTCCTACAATGAGCAGTTCTTC. This gives the protein CASSLPGGSYNEQFF.

This clone occurred once. V gene TRBV30 combines with J gene TRBJ1-5; D is ambiguous. Trimming removed 1 base from V and 3 bases from J, with 7 bases in between. CDR3 length equals 13 residues. Germline V gene lookup returns CDR1 GTSNPN and CDR2 SVGIG (reference sequence). The chain's CDR3 is CAWSELNNQPQHF. DNA for the CDR3: TGTGCCTGGAGTGAACTCAACAATCAGCCCCAGCATTTT.

This clone was detected only a few times. The V gene is TRBV4-1, the J gene TRBJ2-1; 9 nucleotides align to TRBD2. The ends lost 0 bases at V and 6 bases at J; junction bases unmatched: 9. Germline assignment: CDR1 MGHRA and CDR2 YSYEKL. This CDR3 is 17 amino acids long. This chain's CDR3 is CASSQEVTSGLGNEQFF. CDR3 in DNA: TGCGCCAGCAGCCAAGAAGTCACTAGCGGGCTTGGCAATGAGCAGTTCTTC.

This chain joins TRBV5-6 and TRBJ1-1; maybe TRBD1 (5 bases). The CDR3 length is 12 residues. Germline CDR1 is SGHDT and CDR2 is YYEEEE. V was pared by 4 bases and J by 13 bases, with 17 bases between. CDR3 loop: CASSQRRDSFFF. The DNA of the CDR3 is TGTGCCAGCAGCCAGCGACGGGACTCCTTTTTCTTT.

This clone was seen ten or more times. The CDR3 region has the DNA TGTGCCAGCAGCTTTGGACAAACGCAGTTCTTC. Translating gives CASSFGQTQFF. The chain uses TRBV7-2 and TRBJ2-1; D perhaps matches TRBD1 (5 bases). This CDR3 has 11 residues. Germline V gene lookup returns CDR1 SGHTA and CDR2 FQGNSA. Trimming removed 3 bases at V and 12 bases at J, with 9 bases between.

The chain employs TRBV15 and TRBJ2-1; D remains ambiguous. The CDR3 consists of 13 residues. The germline gives CDR1 LNHNV, CDR2 YYDKDF (reference sequence). V lost 5 bases and J lost 9, with 14 bases in between. The CDR3 here is CATSDGQAREQFF. The CDR3 coding sequence is TGTGCCACCAGCGATGGTCAGGCCCGTGAGCAGTTCTTC.

The genes are TRBV7-4 and TRBJ1-5, with D possibly matching TRBD1 (6 bases). This CDR3 is built from 13 residues. Per germline, CDR1 SGHVT and CDR2 SQSDAQ. The V end lost 5 bases, the J end lost 7 bases, and 12 bases lay between the germline ends. The CDR3 DNA reads as TGTGCCAGCAGCCGCCCAGGGGACCAGCCCCAGCATTTT. It encodes CASSRPGDQPQHF.

The rearrangement links TRBV9 to TRBJ2-7; TRBD2 aligns across 7 bases. The CDR3 length is 15 residues. Germline CDR1 is SGDLS and CDR2 is YYNGEE. The V segment lost 3 bases and the J segment 2 bases; nucleotides outside the gene matches: 8. The CDR3 DNA sequence: TGTGCCAGCAGCGGCCCGGGACTACCCCCCTACGAGCAGTACTTC. Protein product: CASSGPGLPPYEQYF.

The chain carries TRBV5-1 and TRBJ2-1, with D uncertain. The germline V gene encodes CDR1 SGHRS and CDR2 YFSETQ. Deletions cut 9 bases from V and 1 base from J, with 14 bases between. The CDR3 spans 14 residues. CDR3 in amino acids: CATKPGGSYNEQFF. Here the CDR3 DNA reads TGCGCCACCAAACCTGGCGGATCCTACAATGAGCAGTTCTTC.